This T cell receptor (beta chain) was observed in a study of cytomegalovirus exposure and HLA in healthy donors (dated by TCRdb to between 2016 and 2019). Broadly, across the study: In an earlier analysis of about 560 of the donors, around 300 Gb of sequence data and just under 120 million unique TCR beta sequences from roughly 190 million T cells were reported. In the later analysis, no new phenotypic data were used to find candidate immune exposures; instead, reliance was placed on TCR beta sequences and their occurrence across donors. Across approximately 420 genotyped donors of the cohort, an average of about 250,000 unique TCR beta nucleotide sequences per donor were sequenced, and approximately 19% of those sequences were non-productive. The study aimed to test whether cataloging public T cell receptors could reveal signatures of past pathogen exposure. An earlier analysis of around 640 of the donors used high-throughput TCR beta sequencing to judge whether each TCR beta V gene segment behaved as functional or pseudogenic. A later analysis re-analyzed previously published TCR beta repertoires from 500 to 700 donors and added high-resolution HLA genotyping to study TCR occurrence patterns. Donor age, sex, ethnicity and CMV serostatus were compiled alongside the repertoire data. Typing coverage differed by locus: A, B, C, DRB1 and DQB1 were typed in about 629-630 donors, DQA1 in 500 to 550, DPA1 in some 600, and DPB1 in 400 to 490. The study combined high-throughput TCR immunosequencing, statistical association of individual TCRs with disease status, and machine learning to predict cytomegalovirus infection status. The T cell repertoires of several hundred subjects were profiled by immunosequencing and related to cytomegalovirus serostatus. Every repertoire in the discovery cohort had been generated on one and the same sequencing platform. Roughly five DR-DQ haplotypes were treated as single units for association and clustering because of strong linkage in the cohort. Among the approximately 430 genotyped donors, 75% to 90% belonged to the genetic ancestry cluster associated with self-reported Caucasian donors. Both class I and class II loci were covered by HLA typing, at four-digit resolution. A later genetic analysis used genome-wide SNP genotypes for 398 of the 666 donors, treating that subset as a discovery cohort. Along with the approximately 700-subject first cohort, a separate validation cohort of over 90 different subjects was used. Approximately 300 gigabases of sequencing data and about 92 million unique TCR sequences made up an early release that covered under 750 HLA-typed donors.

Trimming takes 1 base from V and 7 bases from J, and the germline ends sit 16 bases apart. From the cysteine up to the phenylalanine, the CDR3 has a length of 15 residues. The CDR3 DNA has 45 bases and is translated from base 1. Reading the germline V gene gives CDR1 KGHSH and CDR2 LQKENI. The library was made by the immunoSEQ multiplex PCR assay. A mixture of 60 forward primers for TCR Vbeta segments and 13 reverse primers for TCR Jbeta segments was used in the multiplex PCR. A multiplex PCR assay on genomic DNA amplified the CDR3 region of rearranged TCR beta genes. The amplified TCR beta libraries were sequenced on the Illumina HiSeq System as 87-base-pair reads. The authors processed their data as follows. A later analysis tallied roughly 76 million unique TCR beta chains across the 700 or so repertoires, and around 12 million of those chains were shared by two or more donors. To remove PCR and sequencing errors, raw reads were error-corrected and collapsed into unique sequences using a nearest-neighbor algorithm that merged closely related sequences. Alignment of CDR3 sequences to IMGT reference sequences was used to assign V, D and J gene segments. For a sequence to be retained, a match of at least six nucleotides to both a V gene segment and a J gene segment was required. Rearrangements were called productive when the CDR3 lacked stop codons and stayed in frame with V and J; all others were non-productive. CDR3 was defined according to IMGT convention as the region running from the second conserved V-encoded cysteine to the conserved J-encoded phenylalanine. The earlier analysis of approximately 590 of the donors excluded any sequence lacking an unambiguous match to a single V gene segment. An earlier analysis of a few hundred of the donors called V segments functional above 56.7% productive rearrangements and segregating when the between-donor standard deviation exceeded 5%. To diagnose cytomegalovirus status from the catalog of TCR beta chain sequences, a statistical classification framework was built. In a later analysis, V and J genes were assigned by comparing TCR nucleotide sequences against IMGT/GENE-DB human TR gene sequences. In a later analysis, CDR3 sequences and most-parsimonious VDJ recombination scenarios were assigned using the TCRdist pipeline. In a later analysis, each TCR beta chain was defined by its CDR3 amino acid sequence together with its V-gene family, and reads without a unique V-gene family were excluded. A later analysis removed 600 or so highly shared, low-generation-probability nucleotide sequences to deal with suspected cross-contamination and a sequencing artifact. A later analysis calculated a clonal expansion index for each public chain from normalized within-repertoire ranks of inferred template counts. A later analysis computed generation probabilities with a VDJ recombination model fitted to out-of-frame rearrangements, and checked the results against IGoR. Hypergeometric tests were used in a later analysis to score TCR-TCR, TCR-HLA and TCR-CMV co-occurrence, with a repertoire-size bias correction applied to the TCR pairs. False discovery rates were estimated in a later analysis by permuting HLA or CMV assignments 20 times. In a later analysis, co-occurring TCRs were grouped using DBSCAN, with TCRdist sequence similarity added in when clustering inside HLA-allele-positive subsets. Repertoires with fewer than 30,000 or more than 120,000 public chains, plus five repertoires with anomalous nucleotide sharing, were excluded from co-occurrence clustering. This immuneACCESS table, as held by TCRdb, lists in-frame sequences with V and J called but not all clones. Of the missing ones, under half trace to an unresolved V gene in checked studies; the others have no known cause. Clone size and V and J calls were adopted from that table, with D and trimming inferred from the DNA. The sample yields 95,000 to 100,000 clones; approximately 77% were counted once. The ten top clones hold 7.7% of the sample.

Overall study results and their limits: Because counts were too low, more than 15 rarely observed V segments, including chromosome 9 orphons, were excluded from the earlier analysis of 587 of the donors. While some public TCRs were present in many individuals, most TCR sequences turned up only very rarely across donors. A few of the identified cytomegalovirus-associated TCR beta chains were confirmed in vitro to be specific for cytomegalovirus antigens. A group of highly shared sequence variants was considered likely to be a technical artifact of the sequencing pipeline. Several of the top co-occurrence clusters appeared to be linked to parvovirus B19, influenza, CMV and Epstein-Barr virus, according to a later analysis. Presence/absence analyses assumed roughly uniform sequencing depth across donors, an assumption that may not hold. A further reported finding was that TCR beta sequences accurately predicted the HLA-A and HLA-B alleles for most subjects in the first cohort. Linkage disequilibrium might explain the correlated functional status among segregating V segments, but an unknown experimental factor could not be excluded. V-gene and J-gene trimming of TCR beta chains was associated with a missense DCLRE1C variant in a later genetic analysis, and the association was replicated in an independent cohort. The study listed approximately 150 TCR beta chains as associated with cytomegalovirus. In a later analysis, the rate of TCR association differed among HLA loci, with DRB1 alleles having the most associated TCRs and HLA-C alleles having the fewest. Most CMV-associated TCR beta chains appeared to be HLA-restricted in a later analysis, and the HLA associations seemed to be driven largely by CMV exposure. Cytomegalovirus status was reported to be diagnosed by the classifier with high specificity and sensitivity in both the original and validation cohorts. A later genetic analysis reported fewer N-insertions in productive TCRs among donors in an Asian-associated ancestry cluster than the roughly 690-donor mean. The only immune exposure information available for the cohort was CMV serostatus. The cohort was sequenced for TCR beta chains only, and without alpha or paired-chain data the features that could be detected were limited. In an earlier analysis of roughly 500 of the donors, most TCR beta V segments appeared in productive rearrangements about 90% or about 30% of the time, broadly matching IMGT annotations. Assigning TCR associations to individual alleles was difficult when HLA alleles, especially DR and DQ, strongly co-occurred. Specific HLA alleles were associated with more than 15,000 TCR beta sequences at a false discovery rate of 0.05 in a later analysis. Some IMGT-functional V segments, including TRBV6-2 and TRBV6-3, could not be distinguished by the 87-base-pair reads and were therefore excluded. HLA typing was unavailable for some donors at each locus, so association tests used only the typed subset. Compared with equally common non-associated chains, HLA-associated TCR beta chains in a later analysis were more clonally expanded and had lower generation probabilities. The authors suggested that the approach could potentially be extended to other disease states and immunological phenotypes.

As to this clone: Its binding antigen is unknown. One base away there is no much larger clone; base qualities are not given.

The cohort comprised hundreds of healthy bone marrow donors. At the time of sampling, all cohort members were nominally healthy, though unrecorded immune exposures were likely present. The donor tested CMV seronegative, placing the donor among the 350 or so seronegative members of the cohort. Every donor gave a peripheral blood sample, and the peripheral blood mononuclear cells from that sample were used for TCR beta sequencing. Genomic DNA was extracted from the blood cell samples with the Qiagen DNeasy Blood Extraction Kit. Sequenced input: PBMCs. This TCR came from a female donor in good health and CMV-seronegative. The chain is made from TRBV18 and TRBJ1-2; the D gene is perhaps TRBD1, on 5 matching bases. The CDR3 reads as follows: CASSPQEQARLGYTF. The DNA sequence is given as TGTGCCAGCTCACCACAGGAACAGGCCAGACTTGGCTACACCTTC.